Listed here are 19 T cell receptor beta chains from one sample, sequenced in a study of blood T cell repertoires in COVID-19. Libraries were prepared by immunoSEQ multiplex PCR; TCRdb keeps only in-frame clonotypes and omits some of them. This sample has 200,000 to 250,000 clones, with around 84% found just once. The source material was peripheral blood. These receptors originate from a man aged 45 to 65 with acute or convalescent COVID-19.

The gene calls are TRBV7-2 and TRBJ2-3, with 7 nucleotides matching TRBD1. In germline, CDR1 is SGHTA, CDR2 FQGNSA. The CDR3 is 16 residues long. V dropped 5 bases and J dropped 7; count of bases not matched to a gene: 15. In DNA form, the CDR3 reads TGTGCCAGCAGCAAGCAGGGGGACCTGTCCCCAAATACGCAGTATTTT. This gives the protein CASSKQGDLSPNTQYF.

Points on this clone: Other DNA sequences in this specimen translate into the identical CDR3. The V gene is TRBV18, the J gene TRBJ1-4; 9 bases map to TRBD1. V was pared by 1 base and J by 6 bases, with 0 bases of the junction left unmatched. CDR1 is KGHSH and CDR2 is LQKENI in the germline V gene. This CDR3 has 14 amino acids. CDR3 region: CASSPRDRDEKLFF. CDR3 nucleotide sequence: TGTGCCAGCTCACCACGGGACAGGGATGAAAAACTGTTTTTT.

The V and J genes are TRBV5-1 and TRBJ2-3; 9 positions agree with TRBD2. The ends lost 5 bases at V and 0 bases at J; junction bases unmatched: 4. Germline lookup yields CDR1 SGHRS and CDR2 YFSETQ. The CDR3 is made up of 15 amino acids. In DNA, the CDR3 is TGCGCCAGCAGTTATAGCGGGGGCAGCACAGATACGCAGTATTTT. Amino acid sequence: CASSYSGGSTDTQYF.

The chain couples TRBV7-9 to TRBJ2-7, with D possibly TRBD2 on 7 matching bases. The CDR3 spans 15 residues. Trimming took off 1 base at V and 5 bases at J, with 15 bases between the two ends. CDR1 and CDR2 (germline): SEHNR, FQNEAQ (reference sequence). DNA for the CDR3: TGTGCCAGCAGCTTAGGAGGGGGGGAGTACCACGAGCAGTACTTC. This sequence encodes CASSLGGGEYHEQYF.

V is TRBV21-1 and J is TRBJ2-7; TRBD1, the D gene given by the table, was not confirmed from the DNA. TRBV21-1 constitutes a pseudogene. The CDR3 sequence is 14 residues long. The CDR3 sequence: CASSGAGSSYEQYF. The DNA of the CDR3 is TGTGCCAGCAGCGGGGCAGGTAGCTCCTACGAGCAGTACTTC.

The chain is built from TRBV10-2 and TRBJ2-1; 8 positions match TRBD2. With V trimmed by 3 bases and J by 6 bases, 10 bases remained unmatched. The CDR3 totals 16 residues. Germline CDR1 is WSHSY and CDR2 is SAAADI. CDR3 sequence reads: CASSDTSGMRVNEQFF. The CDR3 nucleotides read TGCGCCAGCAGTGATACTAGCGGTATGAGGGTCAATGAGCAGTTCTTC.

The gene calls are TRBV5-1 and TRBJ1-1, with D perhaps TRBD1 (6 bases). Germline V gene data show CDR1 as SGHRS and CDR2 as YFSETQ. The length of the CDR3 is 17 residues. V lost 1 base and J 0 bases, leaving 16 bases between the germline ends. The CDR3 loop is CASSLFFWDTMNTEAFF. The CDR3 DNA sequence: TGCGCCAGCAGCTTGTTTTTCTGGGACACAATGAACACTGAAGCTTTCTTT.

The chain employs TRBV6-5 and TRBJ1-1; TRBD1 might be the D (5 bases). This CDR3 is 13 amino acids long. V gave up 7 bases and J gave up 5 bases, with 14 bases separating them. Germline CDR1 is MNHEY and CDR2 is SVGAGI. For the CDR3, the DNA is TGTGCCAGCAACTCAGGGATTTGGACTGAAGCTTTCTTT. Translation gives CASNSGIWTEAFF.

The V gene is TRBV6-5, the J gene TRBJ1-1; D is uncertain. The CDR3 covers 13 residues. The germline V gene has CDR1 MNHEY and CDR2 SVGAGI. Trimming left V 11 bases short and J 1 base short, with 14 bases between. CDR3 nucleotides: TGTGCCGCGGGAAGGGCGGGGAACACTGAAGCTTTCTTT. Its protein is CAAGRAGNTEAFF.

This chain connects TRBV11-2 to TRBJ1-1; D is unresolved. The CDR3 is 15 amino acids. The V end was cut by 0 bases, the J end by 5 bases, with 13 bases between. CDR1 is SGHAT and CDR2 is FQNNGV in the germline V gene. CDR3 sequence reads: CASSLEGRMGTEAFF. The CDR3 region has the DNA TGTGCCAGCAGCTTAGAGGGCAGGATGGGTACTGAAGCTTTCTTT.

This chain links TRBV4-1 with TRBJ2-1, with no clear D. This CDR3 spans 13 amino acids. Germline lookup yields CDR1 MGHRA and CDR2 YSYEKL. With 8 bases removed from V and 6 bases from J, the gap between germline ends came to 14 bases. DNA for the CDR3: TGCGCCAGCGCTGCATCTAGTTTCAATGAGCAGTTCTTC. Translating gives CASAASSFNEQFF.

CDR3 loop: CATRQGESYNEQFF. The CDR3 DNA follows: TGCGCCACCCGGCAGGGGGAATCCTACAATGAGCAGTTCTTC. The J gene is TRBJ2-1, the V gene TRBV5-1, with 7 bases aligning to TRBD1. The CDR3 has 14 amino acids. Trimming cost V 9 bases and J 1 base; bases outside gene matches: 7. Germline V lookup: CDR1 SGHRS, CDR2 YFSETQ. The full variable domain, with the rest looked up from reference TRBV5-1 and TRBJ2-1, is KAGVTQTPRYLIKTRGQQVTLSCSPISGHRSVSWYQQTPGQGLQFLFEYFSETQRNKGNFPGRFSGRQFSNSRSEMNVSTLELGDSALYLCATRQGESYNEQFFGPGTRLTVL.

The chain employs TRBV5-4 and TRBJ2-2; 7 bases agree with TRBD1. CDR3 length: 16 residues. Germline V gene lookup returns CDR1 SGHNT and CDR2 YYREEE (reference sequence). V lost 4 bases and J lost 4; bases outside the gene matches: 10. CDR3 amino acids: CASSDRQGLPTGELFF. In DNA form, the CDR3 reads TGTGCCAGCAGCGACAGACAGGGCCTTCCCACCGGGGAGCTGTTTTTT.

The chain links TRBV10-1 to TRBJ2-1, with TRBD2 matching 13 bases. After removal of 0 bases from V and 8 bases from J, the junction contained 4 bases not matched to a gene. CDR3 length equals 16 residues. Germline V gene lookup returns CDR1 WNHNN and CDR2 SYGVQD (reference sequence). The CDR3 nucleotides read TGCGCCAGCAGTGAGTCGAAGGGACTAGCGGGGTATGAGCAGTTCTTC. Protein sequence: CASSESKGLAGYEQFF.

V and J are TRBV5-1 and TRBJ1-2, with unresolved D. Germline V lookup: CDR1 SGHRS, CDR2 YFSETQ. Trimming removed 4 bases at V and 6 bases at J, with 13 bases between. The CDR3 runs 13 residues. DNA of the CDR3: TGCGCCAGCAGCGTGGACGGGAGGGATGGCTACACCTTC. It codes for CASSVDGRDGYTF.

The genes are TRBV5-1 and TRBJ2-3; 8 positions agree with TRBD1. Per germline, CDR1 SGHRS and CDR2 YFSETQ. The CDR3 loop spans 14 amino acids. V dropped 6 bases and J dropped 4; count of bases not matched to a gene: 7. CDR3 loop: CASTGGQGSDTQYF. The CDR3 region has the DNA TGCGCCAGCACCGGTGGACAGGGCTCAGATACGCAGTATTTT.

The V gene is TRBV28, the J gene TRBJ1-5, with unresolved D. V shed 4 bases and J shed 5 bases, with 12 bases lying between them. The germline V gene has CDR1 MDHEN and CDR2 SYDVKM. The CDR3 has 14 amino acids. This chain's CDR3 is CASSSLGSYQPQHF. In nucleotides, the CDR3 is TGTGCCAGCAGTTCTCTGGGCAGCTATCAGCCCCAGCATTTT.

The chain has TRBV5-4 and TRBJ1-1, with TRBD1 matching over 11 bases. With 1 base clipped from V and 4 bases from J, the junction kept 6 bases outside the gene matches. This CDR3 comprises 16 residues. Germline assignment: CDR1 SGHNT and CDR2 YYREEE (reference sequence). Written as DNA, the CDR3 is TGTGCCAGCAGCTTGCACGGGACAGGGGGAAGCACTGAAGCTTTCTTT. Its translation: CASSLHGTGGSTEAFF.

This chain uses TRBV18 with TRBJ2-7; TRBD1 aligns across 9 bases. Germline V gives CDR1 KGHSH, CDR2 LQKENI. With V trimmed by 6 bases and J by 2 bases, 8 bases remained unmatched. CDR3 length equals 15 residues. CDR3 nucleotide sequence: TGTGCCAGCTCCCCCGGGACAGGGTCTACCTACGAGCAGTACTTC. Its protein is CASSPGTGSTYEQYF.